The 24 T cell receptor beta chains below all came from one sample that was sequenced in a study of blood T cell repertoires in COVID-19. Clones were read by immunoSEQ multiplex PCR, and TCRdb kept only the in-frame ones, dropping some. Seen here are tens of thousands of clones, almost 85% observed once, and the top ten hold more than 13%. The sample consisted of peripheral blood. Every receptor here comes from a human donor in a cohort sampled during active COVID-19.

The rearrangement links TRBV7-3 to TRBJ2-3; TRBD2 matches at 11 bases. Germline loops: CDR1 SGHTA, CDR2 FQGTGA. The CDR3 covers 17 residues. J was trimmed by 3 bases and V by 6 bases; bases with no gene match: 11. The CDR3 is CASSNTPGLAATDTQYF. The CDR3 DNA reads as TGTGCCAGCAGTAATACCCCGGGACTAGCGGCGACAGATACGCAGTATTTT.

This clone has more than one count but fewer than ten. The chain has TRBV19 and TRBJ1-2, with D unresolved. V shed 3 bases and J shed 2 bases, with 7 bases lying between them. Germline CDR1 reads LNHDA; CDR2 reads SQIVND (reference sequence). This CDR3 contains 13 residues. For the CDR3, the DNA is TGTGCCAGTAGTATTGCAGCGAACTATGGCTACACCTTC. This translates into CASSIAANYGYTF.

The gene calls are TRBV21-1 and TRBJ1-1; the table's D call of TRBD1 was not tested on the DNA. TRBV21-1 is listed as a pseudogene. The CDR3 contains 14 residues. The CDR3, as DNA: TGTGCCAGCAGCCCGGACAGGGGAAAGCCTGAAGCTTTCTTT. The encoded protein is CASSPDRGKPEAFF.

The rearrangement links TRBV30 to TRBJ1-2, with TRBD1 matching 8 bases. CDR3 size: 12 residues. The trim removed 5 bases at V and 4 bases at J, leaving 3 bases unmatched. Germline V gene sequence: CDR1 GTSNPN, CDR2 SVGIG (reference sequence). CDR3 sequence reads: CAWDRGGYGYTF. The CDR3 DNA sequence: TGTGCCTGGGACAGGGGAGGCTATGGCTACACCTTC.

This clone has only a few counts. This chain links TRBV5-4 with TRBJ2-3, with a possible D match to TRBD2 (6 bases). This CDR3 region has 15 residues. V was shortened by 5 bases and J by 4 bases, with 17 bases between the two germline ends. Germline V gives CDR1 SGHNT, CDR2 YYREEE (reference sequence). The CDR3 is CASRLTPTRPDTQYF. For the CDR3, the DNA is TGTGCCAGCAGATTAACCCCGACTAGGCCAGATACGCAGTATTTT.

The J gene is TRBJ1-5, the V gene TRBV7-6, with TRBD1 identical over 8 bases. Germline CDR1 SGHVS, CDR2 FNYEAQ. V lost 5 bases and J lost 6; bases outside the gene matches: 9. There are 15 residues in the CDR3. The CDR3 here is CASSRLTGEGQPQHF. CDR3 in DNA: TGTGCCAGCAGCAGACTGACAGGGGAGGGTCAGCCCCAGCATTTT.

CDR3 residues: CAWGRGLNQGKLFF. As DNA, the CDR3 is TGTGCCTGGGGCAGGGGGCTGAATCAGGGAAAACTGTTTTTT. V gene TRBV30 combines with J gene TRBJ1-4, with 8 bases fitting TRBD1. The germline V gene encodes CDR1 GTSNPN and CDR2 SVGIG (reference sequence). V was clipped by 5 bases and J by 10 bases; unmatched bases: 12. This CDR3 spans 14 amino acids.

The CDR3 coding sequence is TGTGCCAGCAGCTCCCGGACAGGGGGCGCGGGCGGGGAGCTGTTTTTT. Translated, it gives CASSSRTGGAGGELFF. The chain couples TRBV11-2 to TRBJ2-2; 11 positions agree with TRBD1. Germline V lookup: CDR1 SGHAT, CDR2 FQNNGV. The V and J ends lost 4 bases and 7 bases, in that order; junction bases with no gene match: 8. The length of the CDR3 is 16 residues.

The V and J genes are TRBV11-3 and TRBJ2-1; weak D call: TRBD1 (5 bases). The V gene's germline CDR1 is SGHNT and CDR2 YENEEA. CDR3 length equals 14 residues. The germline V and J ends were trimmed by 5 bases and 5 bases, with 13 bases remaining between them. The CDR3 DNA reads TGTGCCAGCAGCGAAGGGGCAGCGAACAATGAGCAGTTCTTC. This codes for CASSEGAANNEQFF.

The chain carries TRBV5-1 and TRBJ1-1, with 7 bases that match TRBD1. This CDR3 contains 16 residues. With 3 bases clipped from V and 0 bases from J, the junction kept 8 bases outside the gene matches. Germline V gives CDR1 SGHRS, CDR2 YFSETQ. The CDR3 sequence: CASSSGTASLNTEAFF. As DNA, the CDR3 is TGCGCCAGCAGCTCGGGGACAGCGAGTTTGAACACTGAAGCTTTCTTT.

The chain carries TRBV12-5 and TRBJ2-2; 10 bases are a match to TRBD2. The ends lost 4 bases at V and 6 bases at J; junction bases unmatched: 5. The CDR3 is 15 residues long. CDR1 and CDR2 (germline): LGHNT, FRNRAP. CDR3 DNA sequence: TGTGCTAGTGGTTCTAGGCTAGCGGGAGCCGGGGAGCTGTTTTTT. Amino acids: CASGSRLAGAGELFF.

J is TRBJ2-1 and V is TRBV2, with 10 positions matching TRBD2. The CDR3 sequence is 15 residues long. CDR1 is SNHLY, CDR2 FYNNEI, per germline. V was clipped by 5 bases and J by 4 bases; unmatched bases: 5. The CDR3 protein is CASSSGLAFYNEQFF. Written as DNA, the CDR3 is TGTGCCAGCAGTTCGGGACTAGCGTTTTACAATGAGCAGTTCTTC. The variable domain in full, with the rest retrieved from reference TRBV2 and TRBJ2-1, is EPEVTQTPSHQVTQMGQEVILRCVPISNHLYFYWYRQILGQKVEFLVSFYNNEISEKSEIFDDQFSVERPDGSNFTLKIRSTKLEDSAMYFCASSSGLAFYNEQFFGPGTRLTVL.

The gene calls are TRBV11-3 and TRBJ1-2; 7 bases fit TRBD1. Per the germline V gene, CDR1 is SGHNT and CDR2 is YENEEA. The CDR3 covers 14 residues. After removal of 6 bases from V and 4 bases from J, the junction contained 8 bases not matched to a gene. The CDR3, as DNA: TGTGCCAGCAGTGAACAGGGGCTCGGCTATGGCTACACCTTC. Encoded protein: CASSEQGLGYGYTF.

A few counts support this clone. The chain recombines TRBV2 with TRBJ2-5; no clear D gene. Germline loops: CDR1 SNHLY, CDR2 FYNNEI. The V end was cut by 4 bases, the J end by 1 base, with 7 bases between. CDR3 size: 13 residues. The CDR3 bases are TGTGCCAGCAGTGTAAACAGCCAAGAGACCCAGTACTTC. Translated: CASSVNSQETQYF.

This clone was observed a handful of times. The V gene is TRBV7-8, the J gene TRBJ2-1, with D possibly being TRBD2 (6 bases). V was clipped by 1 base and J by 4 bases, with 11 bases between them. The CDR3 has 15 residues. Germline V lookup: CDR1 SGHVS, CDR2 FQNEAQ. CDR3 in amino acids: CASSLEGLQYNEQFF. The CDR3, as DNA: TGTGCCAGCAGCTTAGAAGGACTACAGTACAATGAGCAGTTCTTC. Combining the CDR3 with reference TRBV7-8 and TRBJ2-1 gives the whole variable domain GAGVSQSPRYKVAKRGQDVALRCDPISGHVSLFWYQQALGQGPEFLTYFQNEAQLDKSGLPSDRFFAERPEGSVSTLKIQRTQQEDSAVYLCASSLEGLQYNEQFFGPGTRLTVL.

The genes are TRBV7-2 and TRBJ2-2; TRBD2 agrees at 8 bases. The CDR3 runs 16 residues. Germline CDR1 SGHTA, CDR2 FQGNSA. The J segment lost 5 bases and the V segment lost 2 bases, leaving 7 bases of the junction unmatched. CDR3 sequence reads: CASSLRPPGGTGELFF. For the CDR3, the DNA is TGTGCCAGCAGCTTAAGGCCTCCGGGGGGGACCGGGGAGCTGTTTTTT.

The CDR3 DNA is TGTGCCAGCAGCTTAGAGGGGGGAACTAGCGGATACAATGAGCAGTTCTTC. It translates to CASSLEGGTSGYNEQFF. The chain combines TRBV11-3 with TRBJ2-1; 8 positions match TRBD2. This CDR3 comprises 17 residues. V trimming: 0 bases; J trimming: 4 bases; junction bases outside the gene matches: 8. The V gene's germline CDR1 is SGHNT and CDR2 YENEEA.

The CDR3 loop reads CASSLNSGGNNEQFF. The CDR3 DNA follows: TGTGCCAGCAGCTTAAACAGCGGGGGAAACAATGAGCAGTTCTTC. The V gene is TRBV11-3, the J gene TRBJ2-1; 8 bases fit TRBD2. With V trimmed by 2 bases and J by 5 bases, 5 bases remained unmatched. The CDR3 has 15 residues. Germline values: CDR1 SGHNT, CDR2 YENEEA.

The V and J genes are TRBV13 and TRBJ2-3, with a possible D match to TRBD1 (5 bases). The CDR3 is 17 residues long. V was trimmed by 5 bases and J by 3 bases, leaving 21 bases between them. Germline CDR1 PRHDT, CDR2 FYEKMQ (reference sequence). CDR3 coding DNA: TGTGCCAGCAGCCTATCCGATCGGCCAGGGCGGACAGATACGCAGTATTTT. This encodes CASSLSDRPGRTDTQYF.

The CDR3 nucleotides are TGTGCCAGCAGTTGGGGACTAGCGGGAGGTGGGAATGAGCAGTTCTTC. Translation: CASSWGLAGGGNEQFF. The V gene is TRBV27, the J gene TRBJ2-1; 15 bases align to TRBD2. Germline CDR1 and CDR2: MNHEY and SMNVEV (reference sequence). V gave up 4 bases and J gave up 7 bases; unmatched junction bases: 5. This CDR3 has 16 residues.

The chain couples TRBV2 to TRBJ1-2; TRBD1 matches at 8 bases. There are 14 residues in the CDR3. Losses at the gene ends were 8 bases for V and 7 bases for J; bases not matched to a gene: 12. The germline V gene has CDR1 SNHLY and CDR2 FYNNEI. The CDR3 sequence is CASAGQGAVGGYTF. The CDR3 DNA reads TGTGCCAGCGCCGGACAGGGAGCGGTAGGTGGCTACACCTTC. Full variable domain (outside the CDR3, taken from reference TRBV2 and TRBJ1-2): EPEVTQTPSHQVTQMGQEVILRCVPISNHLYFYWYRQILGQKVEFLVSFYNNEISEKSEIFDDQFSVERPDGSNFTLKIRSTKLEDSAMYFCASAGQGAVGGYTFGSGTRLTVV.

This clone has a handful of counts. The chain has TRBV7-2 and TRBJ2-7, with 8 bases lining up with TRBD1. CDR1 is SGHTA and CDR2 is FQGNSA in the germline V gene. J gave up 3 bases and V 5 bases, and 6 bases lay outside the gene matches. The CDR3 runs to 14 residues. CDR3 DNA: TGTGCCAGCAGCATCCTAACAGGGGGCTACGAGCAGTACTTC. This encodes CASSILTGGYEQYF.

CDR3 protein: CATIGGPGTDTQYF. For the CDR3, the DNA is TGTGCCACCATAGGCGGTCCCGGCACAGATACGCAGTATTTT. The chain joins TRBV24-1 to TRBJ2-3; D unclear. The CDR3 runs 14 residues. Trimming stripped 8 bases from V and 1 base from J, with 12 bases between. Germline V gene sequence: CDR1 KGHDR, CDR2 SFDVKD.

This chain uses TRBV15 with TRBJ2-7, with 14 bases aligning to TRBD2. The CDR3 consists of 16 residues. The V segment lost 0 bases and the J segment 13 bases; nucleotides outside the gene matches: 11. Germline V gene lookup returns CDR1 LNHNV and CDR2 YYDKDF (reference sequence). CDR3 amino acids: CATSRDQGLAGVPQYF. In nucleotides, the CDR3 is TGTGCCACCAGCAGAGATCAGGGACTAGCGGGAGTGCCTCAATACTTC.